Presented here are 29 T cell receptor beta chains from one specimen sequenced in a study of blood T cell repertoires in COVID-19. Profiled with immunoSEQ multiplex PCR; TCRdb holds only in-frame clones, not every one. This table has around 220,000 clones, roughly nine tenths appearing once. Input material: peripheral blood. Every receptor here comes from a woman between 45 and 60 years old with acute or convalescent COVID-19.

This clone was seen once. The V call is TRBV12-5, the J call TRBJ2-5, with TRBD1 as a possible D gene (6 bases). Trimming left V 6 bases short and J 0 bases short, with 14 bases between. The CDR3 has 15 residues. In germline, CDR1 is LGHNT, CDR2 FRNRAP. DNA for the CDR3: TGTGCTAGTGGGGGGGACAACCGTTACCAAGAGACCCAGTACTTC. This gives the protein CASGGDNRYQETQYF. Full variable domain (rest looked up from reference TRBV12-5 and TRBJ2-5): DARVTQTPRHKVTEMGQEVTMRCQPILGHNTVFWYRQTMMQGLELLAYFRNRAPLDDSGMPKDRFSAEMPDATLATLKIQPSEPRDSAVYFCASGGDNRYQETQYFGPGTRLLVL.

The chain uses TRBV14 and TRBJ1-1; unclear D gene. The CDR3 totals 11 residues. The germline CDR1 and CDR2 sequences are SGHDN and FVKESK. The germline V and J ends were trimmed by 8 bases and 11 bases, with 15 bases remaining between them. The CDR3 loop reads CASAGGGSAFF. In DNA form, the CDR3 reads TGTGCCAGCGCTGGAGGAGGGAGCGCTTTCTTT.

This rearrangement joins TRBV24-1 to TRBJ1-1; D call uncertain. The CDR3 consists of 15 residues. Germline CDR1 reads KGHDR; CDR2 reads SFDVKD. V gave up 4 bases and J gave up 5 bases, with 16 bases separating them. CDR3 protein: CATSDSGEGGTEAFF. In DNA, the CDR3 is TGTGCCACCAGTGACTCCGGAGAGGGAGGGACTGAAGCTTTCTTT.

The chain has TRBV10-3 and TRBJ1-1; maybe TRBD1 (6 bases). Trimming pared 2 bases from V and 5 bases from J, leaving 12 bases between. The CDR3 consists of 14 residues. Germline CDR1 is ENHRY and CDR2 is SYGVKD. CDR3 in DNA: TGTGCCATCAGTGAGGGGCGGGGGCAAACTGAAGCTTTCTTT. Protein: CAISEGRGQTEAFF.

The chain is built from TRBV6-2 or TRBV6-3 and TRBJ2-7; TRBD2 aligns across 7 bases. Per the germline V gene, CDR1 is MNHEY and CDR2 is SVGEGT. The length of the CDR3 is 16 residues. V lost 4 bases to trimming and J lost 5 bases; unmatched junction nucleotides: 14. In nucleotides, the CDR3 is TGTGCCAGCAGTTTCCTCTCTATCGGGACTAATCACGAGCAGTACTTC. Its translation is CASSFLSIGTNHEQYF.

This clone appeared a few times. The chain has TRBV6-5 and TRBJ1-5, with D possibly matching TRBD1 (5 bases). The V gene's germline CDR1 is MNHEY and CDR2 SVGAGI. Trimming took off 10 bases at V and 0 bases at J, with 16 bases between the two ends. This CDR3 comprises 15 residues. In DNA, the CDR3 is TGTGCCACCGCCGGACAAACTTATAGCAATCAGCCCCAGCATTTT. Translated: CATAGQTYSNQPQHF.

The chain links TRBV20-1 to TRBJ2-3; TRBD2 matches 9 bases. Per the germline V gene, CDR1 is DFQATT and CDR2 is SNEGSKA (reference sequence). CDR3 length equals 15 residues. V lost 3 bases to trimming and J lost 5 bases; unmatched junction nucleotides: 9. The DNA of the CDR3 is TGCAGTGCTAGTCCTGCGGGAGGGCCGGGAGATACGCAGTATTTT. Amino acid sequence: CSASPAGGPGDTQYF.

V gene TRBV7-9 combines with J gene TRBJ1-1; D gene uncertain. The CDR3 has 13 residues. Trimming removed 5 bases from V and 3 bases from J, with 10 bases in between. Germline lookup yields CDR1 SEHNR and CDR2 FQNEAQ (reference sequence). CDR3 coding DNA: TGTGCCAGCAGCGAATACAGCTACACTGAAGCTTTCTTT. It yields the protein CASSEYSYTEAFF.

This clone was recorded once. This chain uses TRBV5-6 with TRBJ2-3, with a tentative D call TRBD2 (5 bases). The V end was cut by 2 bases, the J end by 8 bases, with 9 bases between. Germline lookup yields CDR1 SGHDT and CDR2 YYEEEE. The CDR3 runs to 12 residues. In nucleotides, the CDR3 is TGTGCCAGCAGCTTACCCGAGGGTACGCAGTATTTT. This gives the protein CASSLPEGTQYF.

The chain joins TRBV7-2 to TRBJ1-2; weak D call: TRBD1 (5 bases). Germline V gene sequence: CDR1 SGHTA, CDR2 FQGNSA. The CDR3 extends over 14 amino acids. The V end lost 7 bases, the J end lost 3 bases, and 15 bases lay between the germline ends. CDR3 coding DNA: TGTGCCAGCACCCTGAGGGGAGGGGACTATGGCTACACCTTC. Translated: CASTLRGGDYGYTF.

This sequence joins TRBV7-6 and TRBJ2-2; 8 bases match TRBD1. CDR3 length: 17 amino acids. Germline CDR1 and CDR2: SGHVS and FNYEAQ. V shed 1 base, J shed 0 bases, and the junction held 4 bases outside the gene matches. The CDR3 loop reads CASSLGGTGPNTGELFF. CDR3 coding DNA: TGTGCCAGCAGCTTAGGAGGGACAGGCCCGAACACCGGGGAGCTGTTTTTT.

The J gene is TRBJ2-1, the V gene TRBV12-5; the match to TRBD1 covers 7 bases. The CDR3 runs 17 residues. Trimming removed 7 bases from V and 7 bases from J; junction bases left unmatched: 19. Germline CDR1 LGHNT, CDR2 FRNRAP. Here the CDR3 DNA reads TGTGCTAGTGCCACATCGGTTGAGACAGGGATTTTTAATGAGCAGTTCTTC. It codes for CASATSVETGIFNEQFF. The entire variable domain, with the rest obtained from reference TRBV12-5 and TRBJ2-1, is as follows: DARVTQTPRHKVTEMGQEVTMRCQPILGHNTVFWYRQTMMQGLELLAYFRNRAPLDDSGMPKDRFSAEMPDATLATLKIQPSEPRDSAVYFCASATSVETGIFNEQFFGPGTRLTVL.

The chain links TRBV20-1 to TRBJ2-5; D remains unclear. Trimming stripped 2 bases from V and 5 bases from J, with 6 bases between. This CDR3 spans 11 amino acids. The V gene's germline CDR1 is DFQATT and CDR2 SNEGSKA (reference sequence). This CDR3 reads CSARRRETQYF. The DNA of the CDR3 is TGCAGTGCTAGACGGCGGGAGACCCAGTACTTC.

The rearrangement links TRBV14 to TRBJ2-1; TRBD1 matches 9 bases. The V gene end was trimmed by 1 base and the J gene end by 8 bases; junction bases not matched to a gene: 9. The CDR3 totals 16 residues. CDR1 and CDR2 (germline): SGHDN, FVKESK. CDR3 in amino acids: CASSQARDREGDEQFF. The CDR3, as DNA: TGTGCCAGCAGCCAAGCTCGGGACAGGGAGGGTGATGAGCAGTTCTTC.

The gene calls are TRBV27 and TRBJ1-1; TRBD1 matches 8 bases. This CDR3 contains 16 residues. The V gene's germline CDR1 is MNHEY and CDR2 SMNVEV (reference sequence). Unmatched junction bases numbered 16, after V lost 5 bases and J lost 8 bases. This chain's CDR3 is CASSPHPSRGLLEAFF. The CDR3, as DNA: TGTGCCAGCAGTCCACACCCTAGCAGGGGGCTTCTAGAAGCTTTCTTT.

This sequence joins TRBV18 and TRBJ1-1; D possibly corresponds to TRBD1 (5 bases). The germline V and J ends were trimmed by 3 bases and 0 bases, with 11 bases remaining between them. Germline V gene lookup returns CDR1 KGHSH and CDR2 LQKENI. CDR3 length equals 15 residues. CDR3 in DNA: TGTGCCAGCTCACCGTCGACAGAGATGAACACTGAAGCTTTCTTT. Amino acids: CASSPSTEMNTEAFF.

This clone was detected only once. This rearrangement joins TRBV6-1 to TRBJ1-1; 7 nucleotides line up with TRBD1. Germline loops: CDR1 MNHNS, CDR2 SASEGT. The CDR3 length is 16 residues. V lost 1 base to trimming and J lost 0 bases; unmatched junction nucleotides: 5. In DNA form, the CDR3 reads TGTGCCAGCAGTGAAGGGGACAGCCGTCTGAACACTGAAGCTTTCTTT. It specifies CASSEGDSRLNTEAFF.

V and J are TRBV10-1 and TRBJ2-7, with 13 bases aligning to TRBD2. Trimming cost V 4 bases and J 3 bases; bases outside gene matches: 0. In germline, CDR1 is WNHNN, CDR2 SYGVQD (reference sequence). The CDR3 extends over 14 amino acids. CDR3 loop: CASSGTSGGYEQYF. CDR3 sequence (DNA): TGCGCCAGCAGTGGGACTAGCGGGGGCTACGAGCAGTACTTC.

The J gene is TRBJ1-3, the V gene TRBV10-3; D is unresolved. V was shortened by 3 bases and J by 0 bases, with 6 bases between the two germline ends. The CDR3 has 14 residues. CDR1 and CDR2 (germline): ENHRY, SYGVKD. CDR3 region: CAISDGSSGNTIYF. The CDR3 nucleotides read TGTGCCATCAGTGACGGTAGCTCTGGAAACACCATATATTTT.

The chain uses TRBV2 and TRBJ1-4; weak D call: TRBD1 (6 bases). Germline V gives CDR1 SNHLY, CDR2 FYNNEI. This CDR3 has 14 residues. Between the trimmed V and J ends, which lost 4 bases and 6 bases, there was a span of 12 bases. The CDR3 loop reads CASSAPGEYEKLFF. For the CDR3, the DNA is TGTGCCAGCAGTGCCCCAGGGGAGTATGAAAAACTGTTTTTT.

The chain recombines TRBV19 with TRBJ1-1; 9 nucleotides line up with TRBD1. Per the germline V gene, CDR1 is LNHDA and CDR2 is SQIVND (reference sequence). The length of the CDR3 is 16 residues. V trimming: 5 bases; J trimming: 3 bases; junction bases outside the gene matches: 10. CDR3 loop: CASSDTGTGWYTEAFF. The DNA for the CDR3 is TGTGCCAGTAGTGATACCGGGACAGGGTGGTACACTGAAGCTTTCTTT.

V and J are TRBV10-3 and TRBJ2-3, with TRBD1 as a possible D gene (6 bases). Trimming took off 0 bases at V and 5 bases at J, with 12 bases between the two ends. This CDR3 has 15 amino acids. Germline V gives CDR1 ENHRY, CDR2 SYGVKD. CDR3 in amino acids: CAISESGAMGDTQYF. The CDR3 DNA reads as TGTGCCATCAGTGAGTCGGGGGCGATGGGAGATACGCAGTATTTT.

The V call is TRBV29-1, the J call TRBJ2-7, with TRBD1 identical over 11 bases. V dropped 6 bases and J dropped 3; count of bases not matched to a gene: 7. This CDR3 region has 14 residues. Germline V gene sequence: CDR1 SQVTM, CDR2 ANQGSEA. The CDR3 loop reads CSVSPGTGGYEQYF. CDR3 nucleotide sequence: TGCAGCGTGTCACCCGGGACAGGGGGCTACGAGCAGTACTTC.

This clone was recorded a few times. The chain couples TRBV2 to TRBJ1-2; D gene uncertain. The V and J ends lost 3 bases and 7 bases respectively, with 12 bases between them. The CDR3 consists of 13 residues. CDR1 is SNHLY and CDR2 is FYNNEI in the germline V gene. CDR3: CASSDGQAFGYTF. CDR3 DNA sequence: TGTGCCAGCAGTGATGGTCAGGCTTTTGGCTACACCTTC. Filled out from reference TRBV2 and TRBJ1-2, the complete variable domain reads EPEVTQTPSHQVTQMGQEVILRCVPISNHLYFYWYRQILGQKVEFLVSFYNNEISEKSEIFDDQFSVERPDGSNFTLKIRSTKLEDSAMYFCASSDGQAFGYTFGSGTRLTVV.

CDR3 loop: CASGQGGGHTEAFF. The CDR3 DNA is TGCGCCAGCGGACAGGGTGGAGGACACACTGAAGCTTTCTTT. The J gene is TRBJ1-1, the V gene TRBV23-1; 8 positions match TRBD1. TRBV23-1 is an ORF, with its function uncertain. The CDR3 loop spans 14 amino acids. Unmatched junction bases numbered 8, after V lost 8 bases and J lost 3 bases.

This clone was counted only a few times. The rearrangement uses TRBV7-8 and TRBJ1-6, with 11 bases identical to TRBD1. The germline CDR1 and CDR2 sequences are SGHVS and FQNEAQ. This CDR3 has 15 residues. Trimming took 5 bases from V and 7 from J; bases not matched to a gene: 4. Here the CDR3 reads CASSSGTGGNSPLHF. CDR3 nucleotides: TGTGCCAGCAGCAGTGGGACAGGGGGAAATTCACCCCTCCACTTT.

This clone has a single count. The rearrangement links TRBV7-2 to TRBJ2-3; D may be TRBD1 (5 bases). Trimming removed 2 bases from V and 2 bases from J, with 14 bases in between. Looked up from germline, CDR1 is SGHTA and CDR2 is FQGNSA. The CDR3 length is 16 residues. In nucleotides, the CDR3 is TGTGCCAGCAGCTTATTCAGGGTATTCTCCACAGATACGCAGTATTTT. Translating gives CASSLFRVFSTDTQYF.

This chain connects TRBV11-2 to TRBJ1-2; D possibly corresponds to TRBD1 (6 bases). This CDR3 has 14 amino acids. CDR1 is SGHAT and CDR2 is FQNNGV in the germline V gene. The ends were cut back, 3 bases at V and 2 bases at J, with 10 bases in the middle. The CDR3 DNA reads TGTGCCAGCAGCTTCGGACAGAGAAACTATGGCTACACCTTC. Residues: CASSFGQRNYGYTF.

The CDR3 protein is CASSLGGGLAYEQYF. CDR3 nucleotides: TGTGCCAGCAGCTTAGGGGGGGGGTTAGCCTACGAGCAGTACTTC. The chain carries TRBV7-2 and TRBJ2-7; TRBD2 matches at 7 bases. The CDR3 totals 15 residues. Germline lookup yields CDR1 SGHTA and CDR2 FQGNSA. V dropped 1 base and J dropped 2; count of bases not matched to a gene: 5.